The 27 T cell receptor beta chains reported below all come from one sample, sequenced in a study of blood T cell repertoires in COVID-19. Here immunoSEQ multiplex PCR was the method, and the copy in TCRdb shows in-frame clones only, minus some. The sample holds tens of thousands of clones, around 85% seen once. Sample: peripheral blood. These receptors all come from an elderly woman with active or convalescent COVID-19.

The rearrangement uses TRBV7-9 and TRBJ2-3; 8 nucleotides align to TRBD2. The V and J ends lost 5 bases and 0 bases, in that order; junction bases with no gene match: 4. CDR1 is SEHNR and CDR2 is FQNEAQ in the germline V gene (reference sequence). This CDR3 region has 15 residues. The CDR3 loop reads CASSLSGTSTDTQYF. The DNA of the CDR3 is TGTGCCAGCAGCCTTAGCGGGACTAGCACAGATACGCAGTATTTT.

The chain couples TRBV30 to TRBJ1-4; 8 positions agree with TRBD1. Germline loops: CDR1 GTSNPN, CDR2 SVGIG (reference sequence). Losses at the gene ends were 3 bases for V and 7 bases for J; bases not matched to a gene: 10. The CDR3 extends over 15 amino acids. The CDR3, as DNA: TGTGCCTGGAGCGCCAGGACAGGGAAAGGTGAAAAACTGTTTTTT. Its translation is CAWSARTGKGEKLFF.

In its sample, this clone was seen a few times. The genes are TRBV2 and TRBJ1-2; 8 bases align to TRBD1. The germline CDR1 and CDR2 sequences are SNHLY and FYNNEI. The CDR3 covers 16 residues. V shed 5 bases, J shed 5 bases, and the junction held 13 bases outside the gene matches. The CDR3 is CASSKGDRTGQYGYTF. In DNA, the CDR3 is TGTGCCAGCAGTAAAGGTGATAGGACAGGGCAATATGGCTACACCTTC.

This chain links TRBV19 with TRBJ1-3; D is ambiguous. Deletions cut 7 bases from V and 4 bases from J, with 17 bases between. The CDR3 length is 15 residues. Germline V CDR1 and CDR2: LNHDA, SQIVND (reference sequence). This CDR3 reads CASTPTGVTGNTIYF. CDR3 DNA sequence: TGTGCCAGTACTCCGACCGGGGTGACGGGAAACACCATATATTTT.

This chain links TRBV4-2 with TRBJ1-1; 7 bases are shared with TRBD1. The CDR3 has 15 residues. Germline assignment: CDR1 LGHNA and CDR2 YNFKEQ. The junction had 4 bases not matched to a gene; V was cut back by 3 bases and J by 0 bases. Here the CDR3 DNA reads TGTGCCAGCAGCCAGCCGGGACAGCTGAACACTGAAGCTTTCTTT. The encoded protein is CASSQPGQLNTEAFF.

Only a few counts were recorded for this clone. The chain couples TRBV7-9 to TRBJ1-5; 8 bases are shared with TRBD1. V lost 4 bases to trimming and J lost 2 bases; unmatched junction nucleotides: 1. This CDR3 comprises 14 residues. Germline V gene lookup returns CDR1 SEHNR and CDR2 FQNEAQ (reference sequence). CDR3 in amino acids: CASSSTGGNQPQHF. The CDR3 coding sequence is TGTGCCAGCAGCTCGACAGGGGGCAATCAGCCCCAGCATTTT.

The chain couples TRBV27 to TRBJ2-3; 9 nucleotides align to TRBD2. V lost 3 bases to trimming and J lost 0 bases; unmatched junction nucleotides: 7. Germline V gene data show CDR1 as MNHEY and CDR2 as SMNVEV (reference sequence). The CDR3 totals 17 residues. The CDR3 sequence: CASSFTWTSASTDTQYF. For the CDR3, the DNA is TGTGCCAGCAGTTTTACGTGGACTAGCGCAAGCACAGATACGCAGTATTTT.

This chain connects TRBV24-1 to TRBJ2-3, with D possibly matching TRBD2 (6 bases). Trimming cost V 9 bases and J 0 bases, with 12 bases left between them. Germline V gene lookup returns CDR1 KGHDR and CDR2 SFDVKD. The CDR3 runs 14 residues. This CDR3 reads CATRRGTSTDTQYF. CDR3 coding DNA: TGTGCCACCCGCCGGGGGACTAGCACAGATACGCAGTATTTT.

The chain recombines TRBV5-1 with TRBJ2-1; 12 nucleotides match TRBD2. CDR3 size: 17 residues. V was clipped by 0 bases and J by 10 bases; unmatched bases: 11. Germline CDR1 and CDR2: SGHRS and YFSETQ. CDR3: CASSLAVASGGAREQFF. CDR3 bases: TGCGCCAGCAGCTTGGCCGTGGCTAGCGGGGGGGCGAGAGAGCAGTTCTTC.

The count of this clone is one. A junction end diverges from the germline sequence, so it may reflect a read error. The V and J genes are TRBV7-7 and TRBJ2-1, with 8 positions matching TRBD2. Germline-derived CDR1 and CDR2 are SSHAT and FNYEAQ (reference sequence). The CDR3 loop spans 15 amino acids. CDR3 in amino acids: CASSQGTSSYNEQFF. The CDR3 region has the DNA TGTGCTAGCAGCCAAGGGACTAGCTCCTACAATGAGCAGTTCTTC.

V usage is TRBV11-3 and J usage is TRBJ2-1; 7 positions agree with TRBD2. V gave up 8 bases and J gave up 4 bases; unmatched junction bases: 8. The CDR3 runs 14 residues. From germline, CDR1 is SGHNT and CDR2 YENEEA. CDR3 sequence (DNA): TGTGCCAGCTCGATTGGGGGGGGTTACAATGAGCAGTTCTTC. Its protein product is CASSIGGGYNEQFF.

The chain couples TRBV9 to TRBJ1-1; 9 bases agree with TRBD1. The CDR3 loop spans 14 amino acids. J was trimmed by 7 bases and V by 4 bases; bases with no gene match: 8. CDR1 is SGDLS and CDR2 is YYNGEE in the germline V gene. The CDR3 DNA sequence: TGTGCCAGCAGCTCAAGGGACAGGGTGAATGAAGCTTTCTTT. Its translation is CASSSRDRVNEAFF.

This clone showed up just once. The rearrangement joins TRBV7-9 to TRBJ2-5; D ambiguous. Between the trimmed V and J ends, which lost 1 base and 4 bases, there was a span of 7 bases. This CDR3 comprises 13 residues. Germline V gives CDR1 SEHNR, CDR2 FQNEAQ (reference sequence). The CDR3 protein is CASSLDFPETQYF. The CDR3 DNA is TGTGCCAGCAGCTTAGACTTCCCAGAGACCCAGTACTTC.

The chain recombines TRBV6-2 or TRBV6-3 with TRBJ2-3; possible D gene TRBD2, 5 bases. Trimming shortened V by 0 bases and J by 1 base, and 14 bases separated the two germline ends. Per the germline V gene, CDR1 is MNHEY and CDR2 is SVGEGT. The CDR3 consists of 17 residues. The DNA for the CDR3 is TGTGCCAGCAGTTACTCGATAACCGGGGATCGCACAGATACGCAGTATTTT. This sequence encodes CASSYSITGDRTDTQYF.

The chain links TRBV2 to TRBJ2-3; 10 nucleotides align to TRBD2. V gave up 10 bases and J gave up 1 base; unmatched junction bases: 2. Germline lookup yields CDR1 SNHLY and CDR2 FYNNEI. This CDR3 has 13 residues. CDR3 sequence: CANTSGGTDTQYF. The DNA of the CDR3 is TGTGCCAATACTAGCGGGGGCACAGATACGCAGTATTTT. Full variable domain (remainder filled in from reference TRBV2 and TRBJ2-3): EPEVTQTPSHQVTQMGQEVILRCVPISNHLYFYWYRQILGQKVEFLVSFYNNEISEKSEIFDDQFSVERPDGSNFTLKIRSTKLEDSAMYFCANTSGGTDTQYFGPGTRLTVL.

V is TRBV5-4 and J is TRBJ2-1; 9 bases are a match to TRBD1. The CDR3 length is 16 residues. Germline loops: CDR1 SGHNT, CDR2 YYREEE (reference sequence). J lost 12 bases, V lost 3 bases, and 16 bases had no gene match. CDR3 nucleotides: TGTGCCAGCAGCTCCCGGGACAGGGTATTGGTGGGGGGGCAGTTCTTC. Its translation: CASSSRDRVLVGGQFF.

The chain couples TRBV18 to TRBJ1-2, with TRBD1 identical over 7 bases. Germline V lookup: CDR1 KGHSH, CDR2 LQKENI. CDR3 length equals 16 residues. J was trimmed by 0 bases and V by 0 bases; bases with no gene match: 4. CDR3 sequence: CASSPPPGQSNYGYTF. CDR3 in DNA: TGTGCCAGCTCACCACCTCCGGGACAGTCTAACTATGGCTACACCTTC. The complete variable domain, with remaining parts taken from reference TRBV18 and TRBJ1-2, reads NAGVMQNPRHLVRRRGQEARLRCSPMKGHSHVYWYRQLPEEGLKFMVYLQKENIIDESGMPKERFSAEFPKEGPSILRIQQVVRGDSAAYFCASSPPPGQSNYGYTFGSGTRLTVV.

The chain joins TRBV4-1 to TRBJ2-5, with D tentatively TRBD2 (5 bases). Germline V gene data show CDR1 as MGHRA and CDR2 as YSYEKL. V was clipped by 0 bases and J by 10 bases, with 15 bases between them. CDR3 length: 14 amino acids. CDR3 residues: CASSQDEGISSQYF. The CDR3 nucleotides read TGCGCCAGCAGCCAAGACGAGGGAATTAGTAGCCAGTACTTC.

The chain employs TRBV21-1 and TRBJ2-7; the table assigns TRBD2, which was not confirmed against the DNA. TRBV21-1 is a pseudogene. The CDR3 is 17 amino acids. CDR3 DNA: TGTGCCAGCATCTTGCTGGGGAGGGGAGGGGATTCCTACGAGCAGTACTTC. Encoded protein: CASILLGRGGDSYEQYF.

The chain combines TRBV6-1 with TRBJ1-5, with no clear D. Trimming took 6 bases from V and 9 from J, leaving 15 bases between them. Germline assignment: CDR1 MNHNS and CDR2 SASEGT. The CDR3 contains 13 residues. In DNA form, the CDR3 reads TGTGCCAGCAGGGTGGGCACGGTTATGCCCCAGCATTTT. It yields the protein CASRVGTVMPQHF.

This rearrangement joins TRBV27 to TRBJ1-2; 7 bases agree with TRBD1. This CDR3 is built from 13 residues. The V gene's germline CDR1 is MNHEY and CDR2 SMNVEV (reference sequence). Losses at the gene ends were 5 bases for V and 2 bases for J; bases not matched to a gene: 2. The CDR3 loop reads CASSGRGNYGYTF. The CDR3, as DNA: TGTGCCAGCAGTGGCAGGGGGAACTATGGCTACACCTTC.

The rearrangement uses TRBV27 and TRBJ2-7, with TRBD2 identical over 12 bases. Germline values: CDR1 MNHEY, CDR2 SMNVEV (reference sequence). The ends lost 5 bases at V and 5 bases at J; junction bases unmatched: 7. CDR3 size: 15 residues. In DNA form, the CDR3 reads TGTGCCAGCAGTAGATTGACTAGCGGGAGTAACGAGCAGTACTTC. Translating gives CASSRLTSGSNEQYF.

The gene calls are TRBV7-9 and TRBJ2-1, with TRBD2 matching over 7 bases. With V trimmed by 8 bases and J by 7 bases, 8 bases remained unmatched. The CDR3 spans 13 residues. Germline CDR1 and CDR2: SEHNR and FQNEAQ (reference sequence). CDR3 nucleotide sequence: TGTGCCAGCGGGGGGGAAGGCGAAAATGAGCAGTTCTTC. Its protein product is CASGGEGENEQFF.

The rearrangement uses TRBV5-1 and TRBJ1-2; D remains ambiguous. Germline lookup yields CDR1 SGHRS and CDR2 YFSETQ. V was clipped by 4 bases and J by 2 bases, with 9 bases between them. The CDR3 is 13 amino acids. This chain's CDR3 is CASSPQINYGYTF. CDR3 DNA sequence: TGCGCCAGCAGCCCTCAGATCAACTATGGCTACACCTTC. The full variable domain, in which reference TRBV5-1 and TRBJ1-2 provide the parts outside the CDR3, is KAGVTQTPRYLIKTRGQQVTLSCSPISGHRSVSWYQQTPGQGLQFLFEYFSETQRNKGNFPGRFSGRQFSNSRSEMNVSTLELGDSALYLCASSPQINYGYTFGSGTRLTVV.

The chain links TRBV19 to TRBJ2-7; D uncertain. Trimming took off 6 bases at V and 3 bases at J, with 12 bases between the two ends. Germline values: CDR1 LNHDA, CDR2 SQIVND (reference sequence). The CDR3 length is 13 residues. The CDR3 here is CASRAGNYYEQYF. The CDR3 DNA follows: TGTGCCAGTAGGGCAGGCAATTACTACGAGCAGTACTTC.

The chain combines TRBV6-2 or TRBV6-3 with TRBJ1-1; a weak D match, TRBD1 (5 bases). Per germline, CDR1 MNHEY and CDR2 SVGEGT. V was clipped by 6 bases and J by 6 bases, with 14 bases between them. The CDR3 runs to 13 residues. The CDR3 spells CASSPQGGAEAFF. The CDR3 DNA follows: TGTGCCAGCAGCCCCCAGGGTGGGGCTGAAGCTTTCTTT.

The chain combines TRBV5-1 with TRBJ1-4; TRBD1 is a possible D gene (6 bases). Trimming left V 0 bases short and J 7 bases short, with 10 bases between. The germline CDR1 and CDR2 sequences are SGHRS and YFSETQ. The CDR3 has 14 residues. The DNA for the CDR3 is TGCGCCAGCAGCTTGGCAGGGGATGGTGAAAAACTGTTTTTT. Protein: CASSLAGDGEKLFF.